This is a list of T cell receptor beta chains from one sample in a study of shared clonotypes between healthy human individuals. Assay: immunoSEQ multiplex PCR; the TCRdb copy retains only in-frame clones and omits some. The table has about 2.1 million clones, just over 90% seen once; the top ten hold over 1.5%. Specimen: naive CD8+ T cells from PBMCs. The source of these receptors is a man younger than 35 in good health. Some clones in this sample may be carry-over from other donors' samples. The CDR3 runs from the conserved cysteine through the conserved F or W. A D gene is named only where the DNA matches it firmly.

TRBJ2-7,TRBV5-6,TRBD2,TGTGCCAGCAGACCCGGGACTAGCGGGAATTCCTACGAGCAGTACTTC,CASRPGTSGNSYEQYF
TRBJ2-4,TRBV7-8,NA,TGTGCCAGCAGCTTAGGGGCCCAGGCAACCAAAAACATTCAGTACTTC,CASSLGAQATKNIQYF
TRBJ1-3,TRBV2,NA,TGTGCCAGCAGGGGACGGGGCTCTGGAAACACCATATATTTT,CASRGRGSGNTIYF
TRBJ2-1,TRBV29-1,TRBD1,TGCAGCTCCATCGTAGGGACAGGGCACGCTGAGCAGTTCTTC,CSSIVGTGHAEQFF
TRBJ1-5,TRBV5-5,NA,TGTGCCAGCAGCTTGGTGCGGGGGCCCCAGCATTTT,CASSLVRGPQHF
TRBJ2-1,TRBV4-3,NA,TGCGCCAGCAGCCAAGTGAACAGCAATGAGCAGTTCTTC,CASSQVNSNEQFF
TRBJ2-7,TRBV5-4,TRBD1,TGTGCCAGCAGCTTCACAGGGGGTATCGACGAGCAGTACTTC,CASSFTGGIDEQYF
TRBJ2-7,TRBV5-1,NA,TGCGCCAGCAGCCTGGAGGGGGGACTTAGCTCCTACGAGCAGTACTTC,CASSLEGGLSSYEQYF
TRBJ2-7,TRBV10-3,NA,TGTGCCATCAGTGAATGGGATCAGACAGGCCCCGAGCAGTACTTC,CAISEWDQTGPEQYF
TRBJ2-7,TRBV6-5,TRBD2,TGTGCCAGCAGGGATAGCGGGAGCTCCTACGAGCAGTACTTC,CASRDSGSSYEQYF
TRBJ2-1,TRBV9,NA,TGTGCCAGCAGCGTAGCGGTAAGCTCCTACAATGAGCAGTTCTTC,CASSVAVSSYNEQFF